These 29 T cell receptor beta chains were all obtained from the same sample, sequenced in a study of regulatory T cells in long-lasting Graves disease. iRepertoire HTBI primers and Arm-PCR of CDR3 regions built TCR beta libraries. TCRdb fed the multiplex PCR reads into MiXCR, producing one record per CDR3 protein. The data hold hundreds of thousands of distinct CDR3 sequences, with about 13% observed a single time. Time point indicated: newly diagnosed GD, antithyroid drugs for less than 3 months. Extracted RNA from PBMCs served as the source of the TCR library. This sample also belongs to another study, concerning T cells in Graves' hyperthyroidism and ophthalmopathy.

The specimen was peripheral blood mononuclear cells (PBMCs), collected at new diagnosis, from a patient treated with antithyroid drugs. Receptors originate from a man younger than 40 with Graves disease.

The rearrangement joins TRBV19 to TRBJ1-2, with a tentative D call TRBD1 (5 bases). CDR3 length: 13 residues. The V and J ends lost 7 bases and 5 bases respectively, with 14 bases between them. Germline-derived CDR1 and CDR2 are LNHDA and SQIVND (reference sequence). The CDR3 region is CASTPPQGYGYTF. In DNA form, the CDR3 reads TGTGCCAGTACCCCTCCGCAGGGATATGGCTACACCTTC.

This clonotype was counted between two and nine times. V usage is TRBV5-1 and J usage is TRBJ2-7, with TRBD1 matching over 11 bases. After removal of 0 bases from V and 4 bases from J, the junction contained 3 bases not matched to a gene. This CDR3 contains 15 residues. Germline values: CDR1 SGHRS, CDR2 YFSETQ. CDR3: CASSLVGQGAYEQYF. As DNA, the CDR3 is TGCGCCAGCAGCTTGGTAGGACAGGGGGCTTACGAGCAGTACTTC. The full variable domain, rest sourced from reference TRBV5-1 and TRBJ2-7, is KAGVTQTPRYLIKTRGQQVTLSCSPISGHRSVSWYQQTPGQGLQFLFEYFSETQRNKGNFPGRFSGRQFSNSRSEMNVSTLELGDSALYLCASSLVGQGAYEQYFGPGTRLTVT.

This clonotype was seen many times. The J gene is TRBJ2-1, the V gene TRBV7-6; TRBD2 aligns across 9 bases. The CDR3 runs to 16 residues. J lost 0 bases, V lost 1 base, and 1 base had no gene match. Germline CDR1 SGHVS, CDR2 FNYEAQ. CDR3 in DNA: TGTGCCAGCAGCTTAGGACTAGCGGTCTCCTACAATGAGCAGTTCTTC. Translated, it gives CASSLGLAVSYNEQFF.

This clonotype has ten or more counts. The junction departs from the called germline gene at one end, perhaps through a read error. The chain has TRBV7-9 and TRBJ1-5; D is unclear. CDR1 is SEHNR and CDR2 is FQNEAQ in the germline V gene (reference sequence). This CDR3 region has 12 residues. This CDR3 reads CASSLANQPQHF. CDR3 DNA sequence: TGTGCCAGCAGCCTAGCGAATCAGCCCCAGCATTTT. Together with reference TRBV7-9 and TRBJ1-5, the CDR3 gives the full variable domain: DTGVSQNPRHKITKRGQNVTFRCDPISEHNRLYWYRQTLGQGPEFLTYFQNEAQLEKSRLLSDRFSAERPKGSFSTLEIQRTEQGDSAMYLCASSLANQPQHFGDGTRLSIL.

There are a few counts of this clonotype. The chain joins TRBV29-1 to TRBJ2-7; no clear D gene. This CDR3 region has 15 residues. The germline V gene encodes CDR1 SQVTM and CDR2 ANQGSEA. Trimming stripped 2 bases from V and 0 bases from J, with 14 bases between. In DNA, the CDR3 is TGCAGCGTTGAATTGGCATCCCGTCCCTCCTACGAGCAGTACTTC. Translating it yields CSVELASRPSYEQYF.

This clonotype was counted many times. The CDR3 nucleotides read TGTGCCAGCAGCGACCCGGACCGAGCGGTGGATGAGCAGTTCTTC. Encoded protein: CASSDPDRAVDEQFF. The rearrangement joins TRBV6-1 to TRBJ2-1, with D tentatively TRBD2 (5 bases). V lost 6 bases to trimming and J lost 8 bases, with 20 bases between them. The length of the CDR3 is 15 residues. The germline V gene has CDR1 MNHNS and CDR2 SASEGT.

This clonotype was recorded only once. V usage is TRBV11-2 and J usage is TRBJ2-3; 9 nucleotides line up with TRBD1. The junction had 6 bases not matched to a gene; V was cut back by 1 base and J by 4 bases. The V gene's germline CDR1 is SGHAT and CDR2 FQNNGV. The CDR3 has 16 amino acids. The CDR3 coding sequence is TGTGCCAGCAGCTTAGTACAGGGGGCGCGTGCAGATACGCAGTATTTT. This translates into CASSLVQGARADTQYF.

This clonotype was detected only a few times. The chain has TRBV29-1 and TRBJ2-7; no reliable D call. The CDR3 extends over 14 amino acids. CDR1 and CDR2 from the germline V gene are SQVTM and ANQGSEA. The ends were cut back, 2 bases at V and 0 bases at J, with 11 bases in the middle. The CDR3 nucleotides read TGCAGCGTTGAACTGGCCGCGAGCTCCTACGAGCAGTACTTC. This encodes CSVELAASSYEQYF.

This clonotype has more than one count but fewer than ten. This chain joins TRBV4-1 and TRBJ2-7; D gene ambiguous. The V gene lost 0 bases and the J gene lost 6 bases, with 12 bases spanning the gap. The CDR3 contains 14 residues. Germline V gene data show CDR1 as MGHRA and CDR2 as YSYEKL. CDR3 sequence (DNA): TGCGCCAGCAGCCAAGACCCTAGGTCGGGCGAGCAGTACTTC. Translating gives CASSQDPRSGEQYF.

This clonotype was recorded many times. The V call is TRBV19, the J call TRBJ1-2; maybe TRBD1 (5 bases). Germline CDR1 LNHDA, CDR2 SQIVND (reference sequence). V was cut by 0 bases and J by 6 bases, with 17 bases left in between. The CDR3 extends over 16 amino acids. The CDR3 is CASSIDERAGSHGYTF. The CDR3 DNA follows: TGTGCCAGTAGTATAGATGAACGGGCAGGGTCCCATGGCTACACCTTC.

This clonotype was seen at least ten times. This chain connects TRBV11-2 to TRBJ2-5; D ambiguous. The CDR3 is 16 amino acids. V lost 3 bases and J 2 bases, leaving 16 bases between the germline ends. The V gene's germline CDR1 is SGHAT and CDR2 FQNNGV. The CDR3 loop is CASSFRRSGAQETQYF. The CDR3 nucleotides are TGTGCCAGCAGCTTCCGCCGGTCCGGTGCTCAAGAGACCCAGTACTTC.

This sequence joins TRBV7-9 and TRBJ1-1, with D possibly TRBD1 on 5 matching bases. The CDR3 has 15 residues. V dropped 3 bases and J dropped 0 bases, with 11 bases sitting between them. From germline, CDR1 is SEHNR and CDR2 FQNEAQ (reference sequence). The CDR3: CASSLGGGLNTEAFF. Written as DNA, the CDR3 is TGTGCCAGCAGCTTGGGGGGAGGCTTGAACACTGAAGCTTTCTTT. Full variable domain (remainder filled in from reference TRBV7-9 and TRBJ1-1): DTGVSQNPRHKITKRGQNVTFRCDPISEHNRLYWYRQTLGQGPEFLTYFQNEAQLEKSRLLSDRFSAERPKGSFSTLEIQRTEQGDSAMYLCASSLGGGLNTEAFFGQGTRLTVV.

This clonotype was recorded many times. The chain links TRBV7-9 to TRBJ2-2; D unclear. The CDR3 contains 16 residues. Germline V lookup: CDR1 SEHNR, CDR2 FQNEAQ (reference sequence). Trimming cost V 7 bases and J 3 bases, with 18 bases left between them. The CDR3 bases are TGTGCCAGCACCAGAACGGTGGGGTCTTACACCGGGGAGCTGTTTTTT. Translating gives CASTRTVGSYTGELFF.

This clonotype has only a few counts. One end of the junction fails to match germline, which may point to a read error. The J gene is TRBJ2-1, the V gene TRBV13, with D perhaps TRBD2 (5 bases). Germline CDR1 and CDR2: PRHDT and FYEKMQ (reference sequence). CDR3 length equals 16 residues. The CDR3 DNA reads TGTGCCAGCAGCCGTTACCAAGCGGCCTCCTATAATGAGCAGTTCTTC. Its protein is CASSRYQAASYNEQFF. The whole variable domain, remainder taken from reference TRBV13 and TRBJ2-1, is AAGVIQSPRHLIKEKRETATLKCYPIPRHDTVYWYQQGPGQDPQFLISFYEKMQSDKGSIPDRFSAQQFSDYHSELNMSSLELGDSALYFCASSRYQAASYNEQFFGPGTRLTVL.

This clonotype occurred many times. The chain links TRBV12-3 or TRBV12-4 to TRBJ2-1, with TRBD2 matching over 14 bases. This CDR3 is built from 14 residues. The V and J ends lost 6 bases and 6 bases, in that order; junction bases with no gene match: 1. Here the CDR3 DNA reads TGTGCCAGCAGGGGGACTAGCGGGAGCAATGAGCAGTTCTTC. Its protein product is CASRGTSGSNEQFF.

This clonotype has more than one count but fewer than ten. This chain uses TRBV3-1 with TRBJ2-5; D is uncertain. CDR1 is LGHDT and CDR2 is YNNKEL in the germline V gene (reference sequence). The V end was cut by 0 bases, the J end by 4 bases, with 12 bases between. The CDR3 covers 15 residues. The CDR3: CASSQEDWTGETQYF. CDR3 coding DNA: TGTGCCAGCAGCCAAGAAGACTGGACGGGAGAGACCCAGTACTTC.

This clonotype was recorded many times. V usage is TRBV20-1 and J usage is TRBJ2-3, with D hard to call. V dropped 3 bases and J dropped 5 bases, with 12 bases sitting between them. The CDR3 consists of 13 residues. Germline loops: CDR1 DFQATT, CDR2 SNEGSKA (reference sequence). The CDR3 coding sequence is TGCAGTGCTAGCACCAGAGAACTAGATACGCAGTATTTT. Translation: CSASTRELDTQYF.

This clonotype has just a few counts. This chain connects TRBV20-1 to TRBJ2-1; a weak D match, TRBD1 (6 bases). Germline-derived CDR1 and CDR2 are DFQATT and SNEGSKA (reference sequence). The CDR3 extends over 12 amino acids. The V end lost 7 bases, the J end lost 15 bases, and 22 bases lay between the germline ends. Here the CDR3 reads CSVGGGVQKGFF. The CDR3 DNA reads as TGCAGTGTAGGGGGTGGAGTCCAGAAGGGGTTCTTC.

Worth noting for this clonotype: One end of the junction does not line up with germline, which may come from a read error. CDR3: CASSPDQRGYAF. The CDR3 DNA sequence: TGTGCCAGCTCCCCCGACCAACGGGGCTACGCCTTC. The V gene is TRBV6-1, the J gene TRBJ1-2, with TRBD1 as a possible D gene (5 bases). The CDR3 loop spans 12 amino acids. Germline CDR1 and CDR2: MNHNS and SASEGT.

The chain is built from TRBV25-1 and TRBJ2-2, with 8 nucleotides matching TRBD2. The CDR3 runs to 14 residues. Trimming cost V 6 bases and J 5 bases; bases outside gene matches: 5. Germline values: CDR1 MGHDK, CDR2 SYGVNS. This CDR3 reads CASSPAGVTGELFF. The CDR3 nucleotides read TGTGCCAGCAGCCCAGCGGGAGTGACCGGGGAGCTGTTTTTT.

This clonotype occurred many times. The chain combines TRBV20-1 with TRBJ2-5; D ambiguous. CDR1 is DFQATT, CDR2 SNEGSKA, per germline (reference sequence). This CDR3 has 15 amino acids. V was shortened by 0 bases and J by 2 bases, with 13 bases between the two germline ends. The CDR3 is CSARDPTNIQETQYF. The DNA of the CDR3 is TGCAGTGCTAGAGATCCAACTAACATACAAGAGACCCAGTACTTC.

This clonotype has a handful of counts. V gene TRBV20-1 combines with J gene TRBJ2-1; 9 positions agree with TRBD2. The CDR3 contains 15 residues. V shed 5 bases, J shed 4 bases, and the junction held 9 bases outside the gene matches. Germline V CDR1 and CDR2: DFQATT, SNEGSKA (reference sequence). The CDR3 DNA sequence: TGCAGTGCTTCATTCGCTAGCGGGGTATACAATGAGCAGTTCTTC. Translating gives CSASFASGVYNEQFF.

This clonotype was detected ten times or more. The chain carries TRBV20-1 and TRBJ2-7; D possibly uses TRBD1 or TRBD2 (5 bases each). Germline V lookup: CDR1 DFQATT, CDR2 SNEGSKA (reference sequence). The CDR3 extends over 12 amino acids. V was trimmed by 5 bases and J by 3 bases, leaving 11 bases between them. The CDR3 loop is CSAARDDYEQYF. CDR3 coding DNA: TGCAGTGCTGCCCGGGACGACTACGAGCAGTACTTC.

The sample holds a few counts of this clonotype. The chain has TRBV20-1 and TRBJ2-5; perhaps TRBD2 as D (5 bases). The CDR3 contains 14 residues. The V gene's germline CDR1 is DFQATT and CDR2 SNEGSKA (reference sequence). Trimming stripped 7 bases from V and 2 bases from J, with 17 bases between. The CDR3 DNA reads as TGCAGTGTCGACGGGAAGGGAAGGCAAGAGACCCAGTACTTC. Encoded protein: CSVDGKGRQETQYF.

This clonotype was counted a single time. CDR3 protein: CAWSYTGTPYGYTF. The DNA of the CDR3 is TGTGCCTGGAGCTATACCGGGACACCCTATGGCTACACCTTC. The rearrangement uses TRBV30 and TRBJ1-2, with a tentative D call TRBD1 (6 bases). The germline gives CDR1 GTSNPN, CDR2 SVGIG (reference sequence). The CDR3 has 14 amino acids. V was trimmed by 3 bases and J by 4 bases, leaving 15 bases between them. Full variable domain (outside the CDR3, taken from reference TRBV30 and TRBJ1-2): SQTIHQWPATLVQPVGSPLSLECTVEGTSNPNLYWYRQAAGRGLQLLFYSVGIGQISSEVPQNLSASRPQDRQFILSSKKLLLSDSGFYLCAWSYTGTPYGYTFGSGTRLTVV.

This clonotype was counted ten times or more. This sequence joins TRBV25-1 and TRBJ2-7; 9 bases are shared with TRBD2. The CDR3 has 15 amino acids. Unmatched junction bases numbered 5, after V lost 5 bases and J lost 0 bases. CDR1 and CDR2 from the germline V gene are MGHDK and SYGVNS. The DNA of the CDR3 is TGTGCCAGCAGTACCCTAGCGGGGTACTCCTACGAGCAGTACTTC. It is translated as CASSTLAGYSYEQYF.

In this sample, this clonotype turned up a few times. This chain connects TRBV19 to TRBJ1-1; D not certain. The CDR3 sequence is 13 residues long. V lost 7 bases to trimming and J lost 7 bases, with 16 bases between them. Germline loops: CDR1 LNHDA, CDR2 SQIVND (reference sequence). CDR3 protein: CASIGFFAGEAFF. The CDR3 bases are TGTGCCAGTATAGGCTTTTTCGCAGGTGAAGCTTTCTTT.

This chain connects TRBV2 to TRBJ2-3; 8 bases agree with TRBD2. The CDR3 extends over 15 amino acids. From germline, CDR1 is SNHLY and CDR2 FYNNEI. The J segment lost 1 base and the V segment lost 8 bases, leaving 8 bases of the junction unmatched. CDR3 DNA: TGTGCCAGCCGGATTAGCGGGACCGGCACAGATACGCAGTATTTT. It specifies CASRISGTGTDTQYF.

Regarding this clonotype: Given a much more abundant clone one base away, this may be a read error. The chain employs TRBV6-1 and TRBJ2-1; TRBD2 aligns across 8 bases. The germline CDR1 and CDR2 sequences are MNHNS and SASEGT. Unmatched junction bases numbered 21, after V lost 6 bases and J lost 11 bases. The CDR3 extends over 17 amino acids. The CDR3 DNA follows: TGTGCCAGCAGGCACTCACCACGTAGCGGGATTTCCCATAAGCAGTTCTTC. Its protein is CASRHSPRSGISHKQFF.